This TCR beta chain was captured by sequencing in a study of shared clonotypes between healthy human individuals. Regarding this clone: Its antigen is not identified.

TCRdb's table, derived via immunoSEQ multiplex PCR, lists solely in-frame clones and lacks some. In the table there are roughly 300,000 clones, 73% of which are singletons. Germline V gene data show CDR1 as MNHEY and CDR2 as SMNVEV (reference sequence). Trimming cost V 6 bases and J 8 bases, with 22 bases left between them. This CDR3 contains 16 residues. Study-wide findings and caveats: Sampling involved blood alone; tissue repertoires likely differ.

Material: memory CD4+ T cells sorted from blood. Documented subset: CD45RA-negative fraction. This receptor was obtained from a man aged 25-40 years in good health. The chain is built from TRBV27 and TRBJ1-4; possible D gene TRBD1, 5 bases. CDR3 loop: CASRLYPSGGGEKLFF. For the CDR3, the DNA is TGTGCCAGCAGGCTCTATCCCTCCGGGGGAGGAGAAAAACTGTTTTTT.